The rows below give T cell receptor beta chains drawn from one sample of a study of T cell repertoires in cytomegalovirus infection. In TCRdb, the reads were re-called with MiXCR into one record per CDR3 protein. The sample yields roughly 110,000 distinct CDR3 sequences, over 30% seen once. No antigens are known for them. The sequenced sample was CD8+ T cells from cultured PBMCs, obtained from culture after CMV antigen stimulation. These receptors were collected from a human donor in good health (CMV status not recorded). Some clones in this sample may be carry-over from other donors' samples. The CDR3 runs from the conserved cysteine through the conserved F or W. Each record gives: V gene, J gene, CDR3 protein.

>TRBV2|TRBJ2-2
CASIIGNTGELFF
>TRBV20-1|TRBJ2-7
CSATGQGVPEQYF
>TRBV28|TRBJ2-7
CASSPGRLKQSTYEQYF
>TRBV25-1|TRBJ1-6
CASSWDRANSPLHF
>TRBV6-1|TRBJ2-3
CASSELQQRTPVTQYF
>TRBV7-2|TRBJ1-2
CASSLEGEGVNYGYTF
>TRBV5-5|TRBJ1-5
CASSLDFSTWGPQHF
>TRBV6-2/TRBV6-3|TRBJ2-1
CASSPSSASYNEQFF
>TRBV4-3|TRBJ1-2
CASSLQGTQGYTF
>TRBV6-2/TRBV6-3|TRBJ2-7
CASSTDRTSYEQYF
>TRBV4-1|TRBJ2-2
CASSPSQGAFGELFF
>TRBV20-1|TRBJ2-7
CSAKGAEDYEQYF
>TRBV7-9|TRBJ2-1
CASSFGDSILLEDNEQFF
>TRBV19|TRBJ2-1
CASSIVVGQGRDNEQFF
>TRBV5-1|TRBJ2-2
CASSLEGWYTGELFF